This TCR beta chain was profiled in a study of graft-versus-host responses after intestinal transplantation (dated by TCRdb to 2020 to 2023). About the full investigation: Multivisceral, liver-intestinal, or isolated intestinal transplants were received by the recipients. All recipients received anti-thymocyte globulin induction followed by maintenance tacrolimus and steroids for about three years. After intestinal transplantation, graft-versus-host and host-versus-graft alloreactive T cell clones were followed in the graft, circulation and bone marrow using bulk TCR-beta CDR3 sequencing. Alloreactive clones were identified by sequencing pre-transplant mixed lymphocyte reaction products and comparing them with unstimulated pre-transplant donor and recipient T cells. The cohort enrolled 20 to 30 intestinal transplant recipients, one of whom was a retransplant, and a few patients without pretransplant specimens were excluded. A peak of at least 4% donor T cells among recipient peripheral blood mononuclear cells was the definition used for donor T cell macrochimerism. Samples from a few later patients were sequenced in-house on an Illumina MiSeq with MiXCR processing rather than by the commercial service.

V was cut back by 6 bases and J by 9 bases, leaving a gap of 3 bases between them. In the germline V gene (reference sequence), CDR1 corresponds to MNHEY and CDR2 to SMNVEV. The CDR3 runs 10 residues from the cysteine to the phenylalanine. CDR3 DNA only is kept here, 30 bases in frame from base 1. Here is what the overall study found, with its caveats: In the allografts of patients with donor T cell macrochimerism, GvH to HvG T cell clonal ratios were high. GvH clones turned up in recipient bone marrow, with some appearing earlier in ileal mucosa or blood, a pattern consistent with an intestinal mucosal origin. Conclusions were limited by the relatively low number and heterogeneity of intestinal transplant patients. Peak levels of circulating GvH clones were associated with declines in HvG clones early after transplant.

This clone was counted between two and nine times. The antigen it recognizes is unknown. Base qualities are missing; no much larger clone stands one base away. Preparation of the library involved the immunoSEQ multiplex PCR assay. Adaptive Biotechnologies carried out high-throughput TCR-beta CDR3 sequencing of genomic DNA for most patients. As for the authors' bioinformatics: TCR sequencing data were retrieved from Adaptive's ImmunoSEQ software for roughly 20 patients, whereas three other patients were processed with MiXCR and VDJtools. CDR3 nucleotide sequences shared between donor and recipient were removed because their origin could not be assigned. Alloreactive clones required at least 2-fold expansion over unstimulated cells and minimum CFSE-low frequency of 0.002% (template counts) or 0.001% (read counts). Mappable clones were those detected in sequenced pre-transplant spleen, lymph node, or MLR CFSE-low populations of the donor or recipient. The cumulative frequency of alloreactive clones was calculated as a percentage of all sequences, weighted by copy number. TCRdb holds this immuneACCESS table with in-frame rearrangements only. Some clones are missing; in checked studies, unresolved V genes explain under half, and the rest has no known cause. The V and J calls and clone size come from that table; D and trimming were worked out from the DNA. This sample comprises some 40,000 clones, around 92% of them detected only once. The ten largest clones take up approximately 6.9% of the sample.

Blood samples were collected up to 4 times in the first month after transplant and then at least monthly when available. The sample here was PBMCs, taken roughly 270 days after transplant. This chain is built from TRBV27 and TRBJ1-6; the D gene cannot be resolved reliably. The clonotype was recovered from a human patient who received an intestinal transplant, so some T cells may come from the graft donor. For the CDR3, the sequence is CASSTSPLHF. The DNA sequence reads TGTGCCAGCAGCACTTCACCCCTCCACTTT.